Detailed here is one T cell receptor (beta chain). This sample was taken from a study of blood T cell repertoires in COVID-19. Using immunoSEQ multiplex PCR, the repertoire was profiled, and TCRdb retains in-frame clones only, with some absent. The sample has roughly 150,000 clones; roughly 93% are singletons. Trimming cost V 1 base and J 0 bases, with 8 bases left between them. CDR1 SGHTA and CDR2 FQGNSA come from the germline V gene. The CDR3 sequence is 15 residues long. The sequenced sample was peripheral blood. The chain recombines TRBV7-2 with TRBJ2-3, with D possibly TRBD1 on 6 matching bases. The TCR comes from a man aged 18 to 30 with COVID-19, enrolled during active disease. CDR3 in DNA: TGTGCCAGCAGCTTAGTAAGGGGGAGCACAGATACGCAGTATTTT. It yields the protein CASSLVRGSTDTQYF.